The clone carrying this T cell receptor (beta chain) was observed at least ten times. The CDR3 consists of 12 residues. V trimming: 7 bases; J trimming: 5 bases; junction bases outside the gene matches: 3. Next came a second PCR, run for about 6 to 12 cycles, which used a sample-barcoded 5' primer along with a J-beta primer mix. MiXCR was run by TCRdb on the 5' RACE reads, yielding one entry per CDR3 protein. In the table there are about 1,800,000 distinct CDR3 sequences, 25% to 30% of which are singletons. These data come from a study of blood T cells in healthy people across ages. Sequenced input: blood. The sequence derives from a young woman in good health. The chain uses TRBV12-3 or TRBV12-4 and TRBJ1-2; 8 bases agree with TRBD1. The CDR3 protein is CASNRQGYGYTF. CDR3 bases: TGTGCCAGCAACCGACAGGGGTATGGCTACACCTTC.